A selection of T cell receptor beta chains follows, all from one sample in a study of T-cell memory formation after mild COVID-19. One entry per CDR3 protein results from TCRdb running MiXCR on the 5' RACE reads. The sample has around 500,000 distinct CDR3 sequences; over 15% are singletons. Sequencing used PBMCs or a T cell subset sorted from them (not recorded which). Every receptor here comes from an adult woman who had mild COVID-19 (a few samples of this study predate the infection). Cell type and time point are not known. Each CDR3 is given with its conserved first and last residue. D genes are given only for firm matches. The size of a clone is reported for some rows only, either as once, few or many, or as a class for expanded clones.

D,J,V,size,length,DNA,CDR3
TRBD2,TRBJ2-7,TRBV6-2/TRBV6-3,.,18,TGTGCCAGCAGTTACCTGGTTACATCCGCGGGAGGGAGCTACGAGCAGTACTTC,CASSYLVTSAGGSYEQYF
TRBD2,TRBJ2-2,TRBV4-3,.,17,TGCGCCAGCAGCCAAGTAGGGCTAGCGGGAGACACCGGGGAGCTGTTTTTT,CASSQVGLAGDTGELFF
.,TRBJ1-6,TRBV5-1,.,14,TGCGCCAGCAGCTTGGGACGGGAAAATTCACCCCTCCACTTT,CASSLGRENSPLHF
.,TRBJ2-7,TRBV4-1,.,15,TGCGCCAGCAGCCAAGGGTCCCTCCAGGGCTACGAGCAGTACTTC,CASSQGSLQGYEQYF
TRBD2,TRBJ2-2,TRBV9,few,20,TGTGCCAGCAGCTTGAACCCCGGGACTAGCGGGGGGACAGGCACCGGGGAGCTGTTTTTT,CASSLNPGTSGGTGTGELFF
.,TRBJ2-3,TRBV27,many,16,TGTGCCAGCAGTCCCTGGGGGGCGGGAGGCACAGATACGCAGTATTTT,CASSPWGAGGTDTQYF
TRBD2,TRBJ2-3,TRBV23-1,.,15,TGCGCCAGCACCGTTAGCGGGGCCCCCACAGATACGCAGTATTTT,CASTVSGAPTDTQYF
.,TRBJ1-1,TRBV20-1,.,13,TGCAGTGCTAGAGATCCCAGAGGCACTGAAGCTTTCTTT,CSARDPRGTEAFF
.,TRBJ2-1,TRBV7-8,few,16,TGTGCCAGCAGCTTAGAGTACCGGGGGAGAAACAATGAGCAGTTCTTC,CASSLEYRGRNNEQFF
TRBD2,TRBJ2-1,TRBV24-1,few,15,TGTGCCACCAGTGATATAGCGGGGGGGGGATATGAGCAGTTCTTC,CATSDIAGGGYEQFF
.,TRBJ2-7,TRBV5-1,.,15,TGCGCCAGCAGCCTTGGGACGGTTCTTTCCTACGAGCAGTACTTC,CASSLGTVLSYEQYF
.,TRBJ2-1,TRBV27,.,14,TGTGCCAGCAGTCCCCTGGGCAGATGGGATGAGCAGTTCTTC,CASSPLGRWDEQFF
.,TRBJ2-7,TRBV30,.,13,TGTGCCTGGAGTGTAGACAGGACCTACGAGCAGTACTTC,CAWSVDRTYEQYF
.,TRBJ1-6,TRBV9,.,14,TGTGCCAGCAGCGTAGGGACAGCAAATTCACCCCTCCACTTT,CASSVGTANSPLHF
.,TRBJ1-1,TRBV29-1,few,12,TGCAGCGGATCGACAGGGAACACTGAAGCTTTCTTT,CSGSTGNTEAFF
.,TRBJ1-5,TRBV5-1,.,15,TGCGCCAGCAGCTTAACGGGGGTTAGCAATCAGCCCCAGCATTTT,CASSLTGVSNQPQHF
.,TRBJ2-5,TRBV20-1,few,14,TGCAGTGCTAGACGACGGGGGTCTCAAGAGACCCAGTACTTC,CSARRRGSQETQYF
.,TRBJ2-1,TRBV5-1,few,14,TGCGCCAGCAGCTTGGAAATACTCTACAATGAGCAGTTCTTC,CASSLEILYNEQFF
.,TRBJ2-7,TRBV2,.,16,TGTGCCAGCAGTGCTGAATATATCAGCTGGGCCTACGAGCAGTACTTC,CASSAEYISWAYEQYF
.,TRBJ1-3,TRBV12-3/TRBV12-4,.,15,TGTGCCAGCAGTGCGGGGGGGAACTCTGGAAACACCATATATTTT,CASSAGGNSGNTIYF
TRBD2,TRBJ2-1,TRBV24-1,.,17,TGTGCCACCAGTGATTTGGGACTAGCGGGGGAATACAATGAGCAGTTCTTC,CATSDLGLAGEYNEQFF
TRBD2,TRBJ2-7,TRBV19,.,18,TGTGCCAGTAGGCGGACTAGCGGGAGTTTGATGAGCTCCTACGAGCAGTACTTC,CASRRTSGSLMSSYEQYF
.,TRBJ2-1,TRBV9,once,16,TGTGCCAGCAGCCTTCTCCAATCCGGGCCGGGGGATGAGCAGTTCTTC,CASSLLQSGPGDEQFF
.,TRBJ2-7,TRBV5-1,.,18,TGCGCCAGCAGCCGCGGGACAGCCCCTGAAGGGCTCTCCTACGAGCAGTACTTC,CASSRGTAPEGLSYEQYF
TRBD2,TRBJ2-1,TRBV7-7,.,16,TGTGCCAGCAGCTTAGGTCCTAGCGGATACTACAATGAGCAGTTCTTC,CASSLGPSGYYNEQFF
.,TRBJ2-7,TRBV29-1,.,12,TGCAGCGTCGAACCGGGACGAGGGGAGCAGTACTTC,CSVEPGRGEQYF
.,TRBJ1-2,TRBV9,.,14,TGTGCCAGCAGCGTAGATGGTGGCAGGGCAGGCTACACCTTC,CASSVDGGRAGYTF
.,TRBJ2-1,TRBV7-9,.,14,TGTGCCAGCAGCCTAGGAGGCCCCGAGGATGAGCAGTTCTTC,CASSLGGPEDEQFF
TRBD1,TRBJ1-2,TRBV19,.,14,TGTGCCAGTACCCCAGGGACAGGGAACTATGGCTACACCTTC,CASTPGTGNYGYTF
.,TRBJ2-7,TRBV27,.,14,TGTGCCAGCAGTTTGTTTCGACAGAGTCACGAGCAGTACTTC,CASSLFRQSHEQYF
TRBD2,TRBJ2-3,TRBV20-1,few,16,TGCAGTGCTAGCTCACTGACTAGCGGAGTCACAGATACGCAGTATTTT,CSASSLTSGVTDTQYF
.,TRBJ2-7,TRBV30,.,14,TGTGCCTGGAGTGTCGCGACAGGCTCCTACGAGCAGTACTTC,CAWSVATGSYEQYF
TRBD1,TRBJ2-5,TRBV19,.,12,TGTGCCCGTAGCTCGACAGGGGGGACCCAGTACTTC,CARSSTGGTQYF
.,TRBJ2-5,TRBV5-1,.,14,TGCGCCAGCAGTCTTAACAGCGGCGAAGAGACCCAGTACTTC,CASSLNSGEETQYF
.,TRBJ1-1,TRBV20-1,many,15,TGCAGTGCTAGAGTCCGATTAGGGACGAACACTGAAGCTTTCTTT,CSARVRLGTNTEAFF
.,TRBJ2-7,TRBV20-1,few,14,TGCAGTGCTAACCGGGACACCGTGACATACGAGCAGTACTTC,CSANRDTVTYEQYF
.,TRBJ2-6,TRBV29-1,.,15,TGCAGCGTTGGGGGGGCACCCTCTGGGGCCAACGTCCTGACTTTC,CSVGGAPSGANVLTF
.,TRBJ2-5,TRBV20-1,.,15,TGCAGTGCTAGAGATCTGATGGGAAACCAAGAGACCCAGTACTTC,CSARDLMGNQETQYF
.,TRBJ2-2,TRBV24-1,few,15,TGTGCCACCAGTGATTTTAGGGTGAACACCGGGGAGCTGTTTTTT,CATSDFRVNTGELFF
TRBD2,TRBJ2-1,TRBV5-1,few,18,TGCGCCAGCAGCTTAAAACTAGCGGGGGGACAGAGATACAATGAGCAGTTCTTC,CASSLKLAGGQRYNEQFF
.,TRBJ2-5,TRBV7-2,few,15,TGTGCCAGCAGCTTAGGAGTATGGGGGCAGGAGACCCAGTACTTC,CASSLGVWGQETQYF
.,TRBJ2-1,TRBV7-8,.,14,TGTGCCAGCAGCCCACGGACCCTGCAGTATGAGCAGTTCTTC,CASSPRTLQYEQFF
TRBD1,TRBJ1-1,TRBV20-1,few,15,TGCAGTGCTAGAGAGCACAGGGGGAGGAACACTGAAGCTTTCTTT,CSAREHRGRNTEAFF
TRBD1,TRBJ2-7,TRBV11-1,few,19,TGTGCCAGCATACGACTCCGGGACAGGGGTCTAACGAGCTCCTACGAGCAGTACTTC,CASIRLRDRGLTSSYEQYF